Presented here are 4 T cell receptor beta chains from one specimen sequenced in a study of blood T cell repertoires in COVID-19. Method: immunoSEQ multiplex PCR; TCRdb's copy keeps in-frame clones and lacks some. The table includes approximately 310,000 clones, under 90% detected once. The sequencing sample was made of PBMCs or T cells enriched from blood (not recorded which). The origin of the receptors is a man in his 60s who had recovered from COVID-19.

This sequence joins TRBV7-9 and TRBJ2-7; D is possibly TRBD1 (5 bases). The CDR3 loop spans 14 amino acids. V was cut by 0 bases and J by 4 bases, with 10 bases left in between. Germline V gene sequence: CDR1 SEHNR, CDR2 FQNEAQ (reference sequence). CDR3 DNA: TGTGCCAGCAGCTTAGCGCGACAGCCGTACGAGCAGTACTTC. As protein: CASSLARQPYEQYF.

The chain uses TRBV9 and TRBJ1-4; 8 bases fit TRBD1. Germline CDR1 reads SGDLS; CDR2 reads YYNGEE. The CDR3 covers 15 residues. V shed 6 bases, J shed 5 bases, and the junction held 9 bases outside the gene matches. CDR3 in DNA: TGTGCCAGCACCGCGGGACGACAGGGGAATGAAAAACTGTTTTTT. Translated, it gives CASTAGRQGNEKLFF. Supplemented by reference TRBV9 and TRBJ1-4, the full variable domain reads DSGVTQTPKHLITATGQRVTLRCSPRSGDLSVYWYQQSLDQGLQFLIQYYNGEERAKGNILERFSAQQFPDLHSELNLSSLELGDSALYFCASTAGRQGNEKLFFGSGTQLSVL.

This clone came up a few times. It is unclear where the CDR3 begins or ends on the DNA, so no DNA is shown, and the CDR3 is as TCRdb lists it. This chain connects TRBV28 to TRBJ1-5; the table's TRBD1 call for D was not verified on the DNA. CDR1 and CDR2 (germline): MDHEN, SYDVKM. 15 amino acids form the CDR3, both terminal residues included. This CDR3 is CASSFFGQPNQPQHF.

V is TRBV5-8 and J is TRBJ1-4; D is undetermined. This CDR3 has 14 residues. The V gene's germline CDR1 is SGHTS and CDR2 YDEGEE. The ends were cut back, 1 base at V and 8 bases at J, with 12 bases in the middle. CDR3 loop: CASSLRQPEEKLFF. The CDR3 region has the DNA TGTGCCAGCAGCTTGCGTCAACCTGAGGAAAAACTGTTTTTT.